This T cell receptor (beta chain) was recorded in a study of lymphopenia after photon versus proton radiotherapy. The data were produced by immunoSEQ multiplex PCR, yet TCRdb's version contains in-frame clones alone and is incomplete. The profile shows 25,000 to 30,000 clones, around nine tenths of them singletons. Study results and limitations: After the lymphocyte nadir, photon-treated repertoires showed oligoclonal expansion, especially of CD8+ Temra cells. Only patients who died were analyzed for survival; proton advantage is unproven. Post-nadir TCR diversity decline inversely tracked overall survival among those who died. Proton therapy kept repertoires fairly stable, unlike photons, which gained effector/memory cells.

This clone has only one observation. Its antigen is currently unknown. This CDR3 contains 11 residues. V was trimmed by 5 bases and J by 7 bases, leaving 9 bases between them. Germline V CDR1 and CDR2: KGHSH, LQKENI. The gene calls are TRBV18 and TRBJ2-7, with D tentatively TRBD2 (5 bases). The sample in question was peripheral blood, obtained from a patient treated with proton-based radiotherapy. This clonotype was sampled from a woman aged 60-75 years with cholangiocarcinoma. Some clones in this sample may be carry-over from other donors' samples. Written as DNA, the CDR3 is TGTGCCAGCTCATTGCCGGGGGAGCAGTACTTC. Amino acids: CASSLPGEQYF.